These 25 T cell receptor beta chains came from one sample sequenced in a study of CD8 T cell repertoires and HIV-1 epitope variants. Sequencing was performed with immunoSEQ multiplex PCR; in TCRdb, only in-frame clones are kept and a portion is missing. The data contain roughly 4,600 clones, more than 60% of them singletons. Their specific antigens are unknown. Sequencing used cultured CD8+ T cells derived from PBMCs. The receptors derive from a male donor with HIV.

This clone has more than one count but fewer than ten. The chain uses TRBV28 and TRBJ2-1; 7 positions match TRBD1. Germline CDR1 MDHEN, CDR2 SYDVKM. The CDR3 runs to 14 residues. V dropped 5 bases and J dropped 4; count of bases not matched to a gene: 5. The CDR3 is CASSAGQAYNEQFF. For the CDR3, the DNA is TGTGCCAGCAGTGCCGGACAGGCTTACAATGAGCAGTTCTTC.

The rearrangement links TRBV7-2 to TRBJ2-1; D possibly corresponds to TRBD2 (6 bases). V dropped 5 bases and J dropped 4 bases, with 9 bases sitting between them. Germline assignment: CDR1 SGHTA and CDR2 FQGNSA. There are 13 residues in the CDR3. CDR3 nucleotides: TGTGCCAGCAGCCCGACTAGTTACAATGAGCAGTTCTTC. Translation gives CASSPTSYNEQFF.

Here the CDR3 reads CASSSTWTGSNSPLHF. The CDR3 DNA sequence: TGTGCCAGCAGCTCCACCTGGACAGGGTCCAATTCACCCCTCCACTTT. The chain links TRBV7-2 to TRBJ1-6; 8 nucleotides line up with TRBD1. The trim removed 4 bases at V and 7 bases at J, leaving 9 bases unmatched. This CDR3 is built from 16 residues. Germline lookup yields CDR1 SGHTA and CDR2 FQGNSA.

This clone showed up just once. The gene calls are TRBV28 and TRBJ1-1; D is undetermined. V was cut by 3 bases and J by 8 bases, with 25 bases left in between. The CDR3 extends over 17 amino acids. Germline loops: CDR1 MDHEN, CDR2 SYDVKM. CDR3 amino acids: CASSFFDRGRKGNEAFF. CDR3 DNA: TGTGCCAGCAGTTTTTTTGACCGTGGCAGGAAGGGCAACGAAGCTTTCTTT.

The V call is TRBV11-2, the J call TRBJ1-1; a possible D gene is TRBD1 (5 bases). This CDR3 is built from 15 residues. V was cut by 0 bases and J by 5 bases, with 13 bases left in between. The germline V gene has CDR1 SGHAT and CDR2 FQNNGV. CDR3: CASSLDWQGRTEAFF. The DNA of the CDR3 is TGTGCCAGCAGCTTAGATTGGCAGGGAAGGACTGAAGCTTTCTTT.

The V and J genes are TRBV13 and TRBJ2-1, with D unresolved. Germline-derived CDR1 and CDR2 are PRHDT and FYEKMQ (reference sequence). Trimming took 4 bases from V and 8 from J, leaving 18 bases between them. The CDR3 is 15 residues long. Here the CDR3 reads CASSSRAQLSDEQFF. CDR3 bases: TGTGCCAGCAGCTCCCGGGCCCAGCTGTCCGATGAGCAGTTCTTC.

The chain uses TRBV9 and TRBJ2-7; tentatively, D is TRBD2 (6 bases). The V end lost 4 bases, the J end lost 0 bases, and 14 bases lay between the germline ends. CDR3 length: 15 amino acids. Germline values: CDR1 SGDLS, CDR2 YYNGEE. DNA of the CDR3: TGTGCCAGCAGCCAAGGGGACTCGAGCTCCTACGAGCAGTACTTC. Protein: CASSQGDSSSYEQYF. The variable domain in full, with the rest retrieved from reference TRBV9 and TRBJ2-7, is DSGVTQTPKHLITATGQRVTLRCSPRSGDLSVYWYQQSLDQGLQFLIQYYNGEERAKGNILERFSAQQFPDLHSELNLSSLELGDSALYFCASSQGDSSSYEQYFGPGTRLTVT.

In its sample, this clone was seen a few times. The chain links TRBV9 to TRBJ2-3; possibly TRBD1 for D (5 bases). This CDR3 comprises 12 residues. Germline CDR1 and CDR2: SGDLS and YYNGEE. Between the trimmed V and J ends, which lost 3 bases and 6 bases, there was a span of 8 bases. CDR3 residues: CASSASGDTQYF. The CDR3, as DNA: TGTGCCAGCAGCGCTTCAGGGGATACGCAGTATTTT.

The chain combines TRBV28 with TRBJ1-1; possible D gene TRBD1, 6 bases. CDR3 length: 15 amino acids. CDR1 MDHEN and CDR2 SYDVKM come from the germline V gene. Trimming pared 10 bases from V and 0 bases from J, leaving 18 bases between. CDR3 region: CAILGGGRMNTEAFF. The CDR3 DNA reads as TGTGCCATCCTAGGGGGGGGCAGGATGAACACTGAAGCTTTCTTT.

This chain joins TRBV6-6 and TRBJ2-1; D is possibly TRBD2 (7 bases). With 8 bases removed from V and 0 bases from J, the gap between germline ends came to 14 bases. The CDR3 has 15 residues. Germline V gene sequence: CDR1 MNHNY, CDR2 SVGAGI (reference sequence). The CDR3 DNA is TGTGCCAGCCAAGAGGGGGGGAGCTCCTACAATGAGCAGTTCTTC. It yields the protein CASQEGGSSYNEQFF.

The chain is built from TRBV6-5 and TRBJ2-5; 8 bases are a match to TRBD1. Trimming removed 5 bases from V and 4 bases from J; junction bases left unmatched: 6. This CDR3 is built from 14 residues. From germline, CDR1 is MNHEY and CDR2 SVGAGI. This CDR3 is CASSNTGGRETQYF. For the CDR3, the DNA is TGTGCCAGCAGTAATACAGGGGGGCGAGAGACCCAGTACTTC.

The V gene is TRBV6-5, the J gene TRBJ1-1, with 7 bases identical to TRBD1. The CDR3 sequence is 15 residues long. Germline values: CDR1 MNHEY, CDR2 SVGAGI. With V trimmed by 0 bases and J by 5 bases, 6 bases remained unmatched. CDR3 nucleotides: TGTGCCAGCAGTTACTCGGACAGGCTTAGGACTGAAGCTTTCTTT. Translated, it gives CASSYSDRLRTEAFF.

V is TRBV27 and J is TRBJ2-7; 8 positions match TRBD1. V shed 5 bases and J 5 bases; nucleotides not matched to a gene: 8. Per the germline V gene, CDR1 is MNHEY and CDR2 is SMNVEV (reference sequence). This CDR3 contains 14 residues. The CDR3 bases are TGTGCCAGCAGTCCGGGACAGGTGCTACACGAGCAGTACTTC. Protein sequence: CASSPGQVLHEQYF.

The chain has TRBV5-1 and TRBJ2-1, with 11 positions matching TRBD1. Germline-derived CDR1 and CDR2 are SGHRS and YFSETQ. The CDR3 runs 15 residues. The junction had 7 bases not matched to a gene; V was cut back by 3 bases and J by 8 bases. In DNA form, the CDR3 reads TGCGCCAGCAGCTCACCGGGACAGGGGGGCTATGAGCAGTTCTTC. It encodes CASSSPGQGGYEQFF.

The chain carries TRBV4-2 and TRBJ2-7; perhaps D is TRBD1 or TRBD2 (7 bases each). The CDR3 contains 17 residues. Germline V lookup: CDR1 LGHNA, CDR2 YNFKEQ. Trimming stripped 0 bases from V and 3 bases from J, with 18 bases between. The DNA for the CDR3 is TGTGCCAGCAGCCAAGAAGAGGGCACAGGGGAGGGCTACGAGCAGTACTTC. Translated: CASSQEEGTGEGYEQYF.

The CDR3 sequence: CASSIRTSGTYNEQFF. CDR3 bases: TGTGCCAGTAGTATACGGACTAGCGGGACCTACAATGAGCAGTTCTTC. V and J are TRBV19 and TRBJ2-1; TRBD2 matches 12 bases. The CDR3 contains 16 residues. Trimming cost V 2 bases and J 2 bases; bases outside gene matches: 1. Germline V gene sequence: CDR1 LNHDA, CDR2 SQIVND (reference sequence).

The genes are TRBV6-5 and TRBJ1-1; D might be TRBD1 (6 bases). Trimming cost V 5 bases and J 4 bases, with 17 bases left between them. The length of the CDR3 is 15 residues. CDR1 and CDR2 (germline): MNHEY, SVGAGI. Written as DNA, the CDR3 is TGTGCCAGCAGTCCGCTGGGGACATTCGGCACTGAAGCTTTCTTT. This gives the protein CASSPLGTFGTEAFF.

This clone was picked up a small number of times. The V call is TRBV5-4, the J call TRBJ1-6, with 9 bases lining up with TRBD1. Germline-derived CDR1 and CDR2 are SGHNT and YYREEE (reference sequence). CDR3 size: 14 residues. Losses at the gene ends were 5 bases for V and 7 bases for J; bases not matched to a gene: 4. The CDR3 region is CASRRTGANSPLHF. The CDR3 nucleotides are TGTGCCAGCAGACGGACAGGGGCAAATTCACCCCTCCACTTT.

There are a few counts of this clone. The chain joins TRBV9 to TRBJ1-4; 10 bases are shared with TRBD1. This CDR3 contains 14 residues. V shed 3 bases and J 7 bases; nucleotides not matched to a gene: 3. Germline CDR1 and CDR2: SGDLS and YYNGEE. Here the CDR3 DNA reads TGTGCCAGCAGCGGCCGGGACAGGGGTGAAAAACTGTTTTTT. Amino acids: CASSGRDRGEKLFF.

This clone was seen a handful of times. The CDR3 protein is CASSHLADSYNEQFF. The CDR3 nucleotides are TGTGCCAGCAGCCACCTAGCTGACTCCTACAATGAGCAGTTCTTC. The chain has TRBV6-4 and TRBJ2-1, with a possible D match to TRBD2 (5 bases). Germline V CDR1 and CDR2: MRHNA, SNTAGT. The CDR3 totals 15 residues. Trimming removed 6 bases at V and 0 bases at J, with 12 bases between.

The J gene is TRBJ1-4, the V gene TRBV28; tentatively, D is TRBD1 (5 bases). The CDR3 sequence is 20 residues long. The ends were cut back, 1 base at V and 2 bases at J, with 23 bases in the middle. Germline lookup yields CDR1 MDHEN and CDR2 SYDVKM. CDR3 coding DNA: TGTGCCAGCAGTTTATCCTTGAATGGGGGAATTACTGTCACTAATGAAAAACTGTTTTTT. Translated, it gives CASSLSLNGGITVTNEKLFF.

A few counts support this clone. The V and J genes are TRBV5-6 and TRBJ2-7, with D possibly TRBD2 on 5 matching bases. The V and J ends lost 3 bases and 4 bases respectively, with 5 bases between them. The CDR3 is 11 residues long. Looked up from germline, CDR1 is SGHDT and CDR2 is YYEEEE. The CDR3 DNA sequence: TGTGCCAGCAGCTCGGGGTACGAGCAGTACTTC. Its protein is CASSSGYEQYF. Looking up the rest from reference TRBV5-6 and TRBJ2-7 gives the full variable domain: DAGVTQSPTHLIKTRGQQVTLRCSPKSGHDTVSWYQQALGQGPQFIFQYYEEEERQRGNFPDRFSGHQFPNYSSELNVNALLLGDSALYLCASSSGYEQYFGPGTRLTVT.

This clone was picked up a small number of times. The rearrangement uses TRBV4-3 and TRBJ1-1; D remains unclear. V lost 1 base to trimming and J lost 1 base, with 7 bases between them. The CDR3 contains 14 residues. Germline-derived CDR1 and CDR2 are LGHNA and YSLEER. In DNA, the CDR3 is TGCGCCAGCAGCCAAGGAGGAAGGAACACTGAAGCTTTCTTT. It is translated as CASSQGGRNTEAFF.

The rearrangement uses TRBV30 and TRBJ1-6; D not resolved. Trimming shortened V by 3 bases and J by 4 bases, and 7 bases separated the two germline ends. The germline V gene encodes CDR1 GTSNPN and CDR2 SVGIG (reference sequence). The CDR3 loop spans 13 amino acids. CDR3 amino acids: CAWRPGYNSPLHF. CDR3 in DNA: TGTGCCTGGAGACCGGGATATAATTCACCCCTCCACTTT.

The rearrangement links TRBV28 to TRBJ2-3; 10 nucleotides align to TRBD2. Germline V gene lookup returns CDR1 MDHEN and CDR2 SYDVKM. The V segment lost 6 bases and the J segment 3 bases; nucleotides outside the gene matches: 6. CDR3 length: 15 amino acids. The chain's CDR3 is CASSPVGLATDTQYF. The CDR3 nucleotides read TGTGCCAGCAGCCCGGTGGGACTAGCGACAGATACGCAGTATTTT.